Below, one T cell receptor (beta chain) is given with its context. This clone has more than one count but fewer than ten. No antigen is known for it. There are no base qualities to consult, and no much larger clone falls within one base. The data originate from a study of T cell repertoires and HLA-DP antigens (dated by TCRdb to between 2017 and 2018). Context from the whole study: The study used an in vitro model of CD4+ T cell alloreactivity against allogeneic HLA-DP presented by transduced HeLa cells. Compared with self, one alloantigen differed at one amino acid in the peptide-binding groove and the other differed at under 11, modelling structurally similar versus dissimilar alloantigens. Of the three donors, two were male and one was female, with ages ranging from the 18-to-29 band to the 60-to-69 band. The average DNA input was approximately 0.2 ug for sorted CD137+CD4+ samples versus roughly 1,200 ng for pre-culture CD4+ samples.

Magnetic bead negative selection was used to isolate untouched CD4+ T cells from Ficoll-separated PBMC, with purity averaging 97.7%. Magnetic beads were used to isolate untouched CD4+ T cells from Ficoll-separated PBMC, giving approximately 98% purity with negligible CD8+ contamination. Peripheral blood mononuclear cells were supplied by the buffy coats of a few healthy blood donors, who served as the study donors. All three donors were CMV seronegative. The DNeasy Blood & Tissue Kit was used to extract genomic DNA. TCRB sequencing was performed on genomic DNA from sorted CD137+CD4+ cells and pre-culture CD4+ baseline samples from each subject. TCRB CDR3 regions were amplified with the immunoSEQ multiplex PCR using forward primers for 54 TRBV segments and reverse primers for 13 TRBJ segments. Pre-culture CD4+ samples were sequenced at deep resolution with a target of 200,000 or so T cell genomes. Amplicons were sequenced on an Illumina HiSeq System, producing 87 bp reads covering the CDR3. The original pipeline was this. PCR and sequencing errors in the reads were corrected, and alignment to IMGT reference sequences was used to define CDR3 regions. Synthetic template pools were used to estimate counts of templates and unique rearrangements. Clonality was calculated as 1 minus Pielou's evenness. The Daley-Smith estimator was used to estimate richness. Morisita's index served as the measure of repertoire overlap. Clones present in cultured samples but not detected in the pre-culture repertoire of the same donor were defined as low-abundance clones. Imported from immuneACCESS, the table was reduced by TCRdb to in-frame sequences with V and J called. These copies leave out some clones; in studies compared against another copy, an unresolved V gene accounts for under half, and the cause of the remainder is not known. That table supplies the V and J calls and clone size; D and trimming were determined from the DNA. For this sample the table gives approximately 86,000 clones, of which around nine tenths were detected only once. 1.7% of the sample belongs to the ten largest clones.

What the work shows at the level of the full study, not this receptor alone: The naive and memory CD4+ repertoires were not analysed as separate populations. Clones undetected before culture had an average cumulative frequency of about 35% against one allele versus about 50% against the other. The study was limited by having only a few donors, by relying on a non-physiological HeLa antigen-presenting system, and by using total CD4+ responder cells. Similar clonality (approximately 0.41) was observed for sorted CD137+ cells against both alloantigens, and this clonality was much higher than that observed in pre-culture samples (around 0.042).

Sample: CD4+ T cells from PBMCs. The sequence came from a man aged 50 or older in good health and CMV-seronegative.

In nucleotides, the sequence is TGTGCCAGCAGCACCCGGACAGGGGCTGGGACAGATACGCAGTATTTT. Translated, it gives CASSTRTGAGTDTQYF. The chain uses TRBV11-3 and TRBJ2-3, and 9 junction bases match TRBD1. CDR1 and CDR2 are drawn from the germline V gene: SGHNT, YENEEA. Trimming takes 5 bases off V and 3 bases off J; junction bases not matched to a gene: 9. The CDR3 has 16 amino acids, counting the end cysteine and phenylalanine. The read is trimmed to its CDR3 DNA, 48 bases read in frame from base 1.